The 17 T cell receptor beta chains reported below all come from one sample, sequenced in a study of glioma-infiltrating T cells after dendritic cell vaccination. TCRdb's copy holds only in-frame clones and misses some; the assay was immunoSEQ multiplex PCR. Among approximately 64,000 clones, approximately 78% were seen once, and the ten largest hold more than 8%. This sample comprised blood, obtained before dendritic cell vaccination. Source of these receptors: a human donor with glioblastoma.

This chain connects TRBV5-1 to TRBJ2-7, with D perhaps matching TRBD1 (6 bases). The V and J ends lost 4 bases and 0 bases respectively, with 20 bases between them. Germline V gives CDR1 SGHRS, CDR2 YFSETQ. The CDR3 loop spans 17 amino acids. The CDR3 region is CASSPRTGRVSSYEQYF. The CDR3 nucleotides are TGCGCCAGCAGCCCCCGTACAGGGAGAGTGAGCTCCTACGAGCAGTACTTC.

The J gene is TRBJ1-1, the V gene TRBV19; 7 positions agree with TRBD1. The junction had 5 bases not matched to a gene; V was cut back by 10 bases and J by 3 bases. This CDR3 has 12 residues. The germline gives CDR1 LNHDA, CDR2 SQIVND (reference sequence). In DNA form, the CDR3 reads TGTGCCACCTCGACAGGGTACACTGAAGCTTTCTTT. As protein: CATSTGYTEAFF.

This chain connects TRBV2 to TRBJ1-5, with TRBD1 as a possible D gene (6 bases). The CDR3 has 14 residues. Germline-derived CDR1 and CDR2 are SNHLY and FYNNEI. Trimming left V 6 bases short and J 6 bases short, with 15 bases between. In nucleotides, the CDR3 is TGTGCCAGCAGCGCGGACTTCAGGGGTCAGCCCCAGCATTTT. This gives the protein CASSADFRGQPQHF.

This clone was detected only once. The V gene is TRBV4-1, the J gene TRBJ1-1, with D uncertain. The germline V gene encodes CDR1 MGHRA and CDR2 YSYEKL. The CDR3 consists of 15 residues. Trimming removed 4 bases at V and 1 base at J, with 13 bases between. CDR3 residues: CASSLDYTANTEAFF. The DNA for the CDR3 is TGCGCCAGCAGCCTGGACTATACAGCGAACACTGAAGCTTTCTTT.

The chain combines TRBV9 with TRBJ1-2; no reliable D call. The germline V gene has CDR1 SGDLS and CDR2 YYNGEE. V was pared by 4 bases and J by 0 bases, with 16 bases between. CDR3 length: 16 residues. DNA for the CDR3: TGTGCCAGCAGCCCCTCACCTCCAGGCTCTAACTATGGCTACACCTTC. It specifies CASSPSPPGSNYGYTF.

In its sample, this clone was seen a few times. The CDR3 does not end in the conserved phenylalanine or tryptophan, so this is likely a read error. The DNA is omitted, as the CDR3 cannot be located on it reliably, and the CDR3 follows TCRdb's listing. The chain combines TRBV6-6 with TRBJ1-2; the table's TRBD1 call for D was not verified on the DNA. Germline V lookup: CDR1 MNHNY, CDR2 SVGAGI (reference sequence). The CDR3 adds up to 10 amino acids, both ends counted. This CDR3 is CASSDRGGVG.

The rearrangement uses TRBV6-6 and TRBJ2-2; 7 bases line up with TRBD2. Unmatched junction bases numbered 5, after V lost 10 bases and J lost 3 bases. CDR3 length equals 13 residues. Germline-derived CDR1 and CDR2 are MNHNY and SVGAGI (reference sequence). CDR3 coding DNA: TGTGCCATCTTCCGGGGGGACACCGGGGAGCTGTTTTTT. Amino acid sequence: CAIFRGDTGELFF.

This clone was detected only once. V usage is TRBV5-5 and J usage is TRBJ1-1; TRBD1 aligns across 8 bases. This CDR3 has 14 amino acids. Losses at the gene ends were 2 bases for V and 7 bases for J; bases not matched to a gene: 7. Germline lookup yields CDR1 SGHKS and CDR2 YYEKEE (reference sequence). The CDR3 spells CASSFHPDRVEAFF. For the CDR3, the DNA is TGTGCCAGCAGCTTTCACCCGGACAGGGTTGAAGCTTTCTTT.

J is TRBJ1-5 and V is TRBV5-1, with D hard to call. The CDR3 sequence is 16 residues long. V lost 8 bases to trimming and J lost 0 bases, with 18 bases between them. CDR1 is SGHRS, CDR2 YFSETQ, per germline. The CDR3: CARLGRFGLSNQPQHF. The DNA of the CDR3 is TGCGCCAGATTAGGGAGGTTTGGACTTAGCAATCAGCCCCAGCATTTT.

This rearrangement joins TRBV7-9 to TRBJ1-2; tentatively, D is TRBD1 (5 bases). The CDR3 is 14 residues long. V gave up 0 bases and J gave up 7 bases, with 12 bases separating them. Germline lookup yields CDR1 SEHNR and CDR2 FQNEAQ (reference sequence). The CDR3 bases are TGTGCCAGCAGCTTAGCGCAAAGGGGTGGTGGCTACACCTTC. This gives the protein CASSLAQRGGGYTF.

V and J are TRBV5-1 and TRBJ2-7; 8 positions agree with TRBD1. Germline V gives CDR1 SGHRS, CDR2 YFSETQ. V was pared by 2 bases and J by 3 bases, with 7 bases of the junction left unmatched. The CDR3 covers 15 residues. This CDR3 reads CASSLTGTGDYEQYF. The CDR3 nucleotides read TGCGCCAGCAGCTTAACCGGGACAGGAGACTACGAGCAGTACTTC.

The chain uses TRBV4-1 and TRBJ2-7, with 7 bases that match TRBD2. There are 17 residues in the CDR3. V lost 5 bases, J lost 4 bases, and 17 bases stayed unmatched. Germline assignment: CDR1 MGHRA and CDR2 YSYEKL. The CDR3 bases are TGCGCCAGCAGCTACCTAACCGGGGAGGGGTACATGTACGAGCAGTACTTC. Protein product: CASSYLTGEGYMYEQYF.

This chain links TRBV19 with TRBJ2-6; D is possibly TRBD2 (5 bases). Germline values: CDR1 LNHDA, CDR2 SQIVND (reference sequence). This CDR3 has 17 amino acids. V was shortened by 3 bases and J by 1 base, with 13 bases between the two germline ends. CDR3 sequence: CASSINPPGSGANVLTF. CDR3 bases: TGTGCCAGTAGTATTAACCCCCCGGGATCTGGGGCCAACGTCCTGACTTTC. The complete variable domain, with remaining parts taken from reference TRBV19 and TRBJ2-6, reads DGGITQSPKYLFRKEGQNVTLSCEQNLNHDAMYWYRQDPGQGLRLIYYSQIVNDFQKGDIAEGYSVSREKKESFPLTVTSAQKNPTAFYLCASSINPPGSGANVLTFGAGSRLTVL.

The chain has TRBV11-2 and TRBJ2-1; 10 bases fit TRBD1. The CDR3 contains 15 residues. J lost 6 bases, V lost 5 bases, and 7 bases had no gene match. Germline V CDR1 and CDR2: SGHAT, FQNNGV. CDR3 nucleotide sequence: TGTGCCAGCAGCCGTCTGGGGACAGGGGCCAATGAGCAGTTCTTC. This encodes CASSRLGTGANEQFF. Combining the CDR3 with reference TRBV11-2 and TRBJ2-1 gives the whole variable domain EAGVAQSPRYKIIEKRQSVAFWCNPISGHATLYWYQQILGQGPKLLIQFQNNGVVDDSQLPKDRFSAERLKGVDSTLKIQPAKLEDSAVYLCASSRLGTGANEQFFGPGTRLTVL.

This chain links TRBV9 with TRBJ1-2, with D tentatively TRBD1 (6 bases). The CDR3 loop spans 16 amino acids. The V gene lost 0 bases and the J gene lost 4 bases, with 16 bases spanning the gap. Germline V lookup: CDR1 SGDLS, CDR2 YYNGEE. In DNA, the CDR3 is TGTGCCAGCAGCGTAGCTACCGGGGACACCATCTATGGCTACACCTTC. It yields the protein CASSVATGDTIYGYTF.

This clone was seen more than once but under ten times. The chain has TRBV29-1 and TRBJ1-2; TRBD1 matches at 8 bases. The CDR3 is 12 amino acids. CDR1 is SQVTM, CDR2 ANQGSEA, per germline. The V segment lost 6 bases and the J segment 8 bases; nucleotides outside the gene matches: 8. The CDR3 region has the DNA TGCAGCGTGGGGGCAGGGGGCAGGGGCTACACCTTC. Its translation: CSVGAGGRGYTF.

The chain uses TRBV7-8 and TRBJ1-2, with 7 positions matching TRBD1. V shed 1 base, J shed 4 bases, and the junction held 3 bases outside the gene matches. Germline V gene sequence: CDR1 SGHVS, CDR2 FQNEAQ. This CDR3 is built from 14 residues. The CDR3 DNA sequence: TGTGCCAGCAGCTTAGGACAGGGTCCCTATGGCTACACCTTC. Protein sequence: CASSLGQGPYGYTF.